This TCR beta chain was identified in a study of blood T cell repertoires in COVID-19. Study-level background: The United States, Italy and Spain were the sources of the acute and convalescent COVID-19 samples.

Generated by immunoSEQ multiplex PCR, the TCRdb table keeps only in-frame clones and is missing some. The sample yields roughly 300,000 clones, about 90% seen once. Germline V gives CDR1 SGHAT, CDR2 FQNNGV. The CDR3 is 17 amino acids. The ends lost 6 bases at V and 0 bases at J; junction bases unmatched: 11. Individuals drawn from around 25 US areas were roughly 18 to 95 years old. Cohorts were assigned according to the clinical history that participants reported. The TCR originated in a woman aged 25 to 39 who had recovered from COVID-19. Sequenced input: PBMCs or T cells enriched from blood (not recorded which). The J gene is TRBJ2-1, the V gene TRBV11-2, with 7 bases that match TRBD2. The CDR3 sequence is CASSYQSGTISYNEQFF. DNA of the CDR3: TGTGCCAGCAGTTACCAATCCGGGACTATCTCCTACAATGAGCAGTTCTTC.